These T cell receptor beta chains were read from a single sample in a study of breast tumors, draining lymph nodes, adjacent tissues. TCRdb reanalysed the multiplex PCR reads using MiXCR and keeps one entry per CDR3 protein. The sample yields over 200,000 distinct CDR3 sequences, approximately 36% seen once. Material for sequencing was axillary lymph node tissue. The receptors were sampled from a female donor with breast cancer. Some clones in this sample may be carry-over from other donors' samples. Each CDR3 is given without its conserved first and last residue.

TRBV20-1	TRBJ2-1	SARPTSGASNEQF
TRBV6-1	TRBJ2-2	ASSTAGELF
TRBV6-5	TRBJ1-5	ASSYHGSNQPQH
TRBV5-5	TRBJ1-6	ASSLRSMGSSYNSPLH
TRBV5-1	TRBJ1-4	ASSLDRPNEKLF
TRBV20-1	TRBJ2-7	SASPRTNYEQY
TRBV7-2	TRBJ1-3	ASSQTGGGGNTIY
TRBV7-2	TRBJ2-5	ASSSPRGRETQY
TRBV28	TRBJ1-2	ASSLYGGDEGSYGYT
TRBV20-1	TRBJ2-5	SAMGRGSQATQY
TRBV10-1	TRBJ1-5	ASRRGQGRCQPQH
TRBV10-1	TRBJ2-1	ASSLKRGANNEQF
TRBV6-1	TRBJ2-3	ASSTGDSRADTQY
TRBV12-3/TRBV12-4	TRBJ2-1	ASSWTSGRIEQF
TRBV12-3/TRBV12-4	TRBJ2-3	ASSFGHTGGTQY
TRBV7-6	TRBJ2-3	ASSPLWDRDTDTQY
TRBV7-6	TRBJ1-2	ASSAAQGRGYT
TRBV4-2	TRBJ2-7	ASSQGRTSGSSEQY
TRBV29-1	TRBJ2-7	SVGQNAYEQY
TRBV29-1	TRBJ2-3	SVGTDSTDTQY
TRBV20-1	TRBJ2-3	SARELASGGRTDTQY
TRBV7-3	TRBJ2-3	ASSLIGAGVDTQY
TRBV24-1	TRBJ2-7	ATSPDRVKYGYEQY
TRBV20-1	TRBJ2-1	SARDPSGGKF
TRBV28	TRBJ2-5	ASSKGGYQETQY
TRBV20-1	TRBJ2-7	SAPAGGRAYEQY
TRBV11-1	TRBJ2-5	ASSSPGQRQETQY
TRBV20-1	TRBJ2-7	SASGRAGVEQY
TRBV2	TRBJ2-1	ASIFRGTSGSGEQF
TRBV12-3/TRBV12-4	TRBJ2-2	ASSTYTYTGELF
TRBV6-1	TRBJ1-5	ASSVQGDRNQPQH
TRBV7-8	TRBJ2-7	ASSRGGSYEQY
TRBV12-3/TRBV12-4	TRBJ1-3	ASSLAGISGNTIY
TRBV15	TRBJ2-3	ATSRDWDRTDTQY
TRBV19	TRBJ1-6	ASSRTASSYNSPLH
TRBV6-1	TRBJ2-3	ASSEGSGPSTDTQY
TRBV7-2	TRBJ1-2	ASSYATGGYT
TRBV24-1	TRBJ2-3	ATVSLRLARTDTQY
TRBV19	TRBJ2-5	ASKPGAQRETQY
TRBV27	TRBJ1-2	ASSLVRGGYGYT
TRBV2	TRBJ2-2	ASRGGVGTGELF
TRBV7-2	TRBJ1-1	ASSLQGGTEAF
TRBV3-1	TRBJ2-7	ASSQVSRSYEQH
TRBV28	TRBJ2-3	ASSSLEGARTDTQY
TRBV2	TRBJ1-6	ASRSTSSSPLH
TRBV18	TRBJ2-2	ASSPGLRKDTGELF
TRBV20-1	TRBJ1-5	SARTGGVFSNQPQH
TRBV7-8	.	ASSLTGSGETQF
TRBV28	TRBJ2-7	ASSVGGVGAYEQY
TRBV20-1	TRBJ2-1	SAKIAGGRAYNEQF
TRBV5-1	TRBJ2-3	ASSSRGGPSGLSTDTQY
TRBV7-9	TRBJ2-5	ASSPPGTEGETQY